The clone carrying this T cell receptor beta chain has only a few counts. Repertoires were generated with immunoSEQ multiplex PCR, while TCRdb's copy carries only in-frame clones and drops some. The sample contains about 180,000 clones, 81% of which appear only once. These data belong to a study of blood T cell repertoires in COVID-19. Study information: T cells, B-cell-depleted T cells, or PBMCs provided the cDNA or gDNA that served as material.

The trim removed 4 bases at V and 4 bases at J, leaving 3 bases unmatched. Germline V CDR1 and CDR2: LNHDA, SQIVND (reference sequence). The CDR3 is 15 amino acids. Sequenced input: PBMCs or T cells enriched from blood (not recorded which). The rearrangement joins TRBV19 to TRBJ2-1, with 11 positions matching TRBD2. The clonotype comes from a woman aged 40 to 50 with acute COVID-19. Here the CDR3 reads CASSRLAGIYNEQFF. As DNA, the CDR3 is TGTGCCAGTAGTAGACTAGCGGGAATATACAATGAGCAGTTCTTC. Based on the CDR3 plus reference TRBV19 and TRBJ2-1, the full variable domain is DGGITQSPKYLFRKEGQNVTLSCEQNLNHDAMYWYRQDPGQGLRLIYYSQIVNDFQKGDIAEGYSVSREKKESFPLTVTSAQKNPTAFYLCASSRLAGIYNEQFFGPGTRLTVL.